A selection of T cell receptor beta chains follows, all from one sample in a study of blood T cell repertoires in COVID-19. Measured with immunoSEQ multiplex PCR; TCRdb has only the in-frame clones, and not every one. The repertoire holds tens of thousands of clones, with nearly 90% as singletons. Sequencing was performed on peripheral blood. These receptor sequences come from a middle-aged man with active COVID-19. The CDR3 runs from the conserved cysteine through the conserved F or W. The D gene is left open where the match is weak. For some rows the clone size is stated as once, few or many, or as a class when expanded; others skip it.

d_gene: TRBD1; j_gene: TRBJ1-2; abundance: NA; v_gene: TRBV15; CDR3aa: CATSSPLWTGGAHYGYTF; CDR3nt: TGTGCCACCAGCAGTCCCTTGTGGACAGGGGGCGCCCACTATGGCTACACCTTC
d_gene: NA; j_gene: TRBJ2-3; abundance: NA; v_gene: TRBV19; CDR3aa: CASSPLASTDTQYF; CDR3nt: TGTGCCAGTAGTCCCCTAGCGAGTACAGATACGCAGTATTTT
d_gene: TRBD2; j_gene: TRBJ2-3; abundance: once; v_gene: TRBV2; CDR3aa: CASNRGPPGLAGGGTQYF; CDR3nt: TGTGCCAGCAACCGAGGGCCCCCGGGACTAGCGGGGGGAGGGACGCAGTATTTT
d_gene: NA; j_gene: TRBJ1-2; abundance: NA; v_gene: TRBV5-1; CDR3aa: CASSLEGPTASIRYTF; CDR3nt: TGCGCCAGCAGCTTGGAAGGACCGACAGCTTCTATCCGCTACACCTTC
d_gene: NA; j_gene: TRBJ1-1; abundance: NA; v_gene: TRBV3-1/TRBV3-2; CDR3aa: CASSQDTRGGAFF; CDR3nt: TGTGCCAGCAGCCAGGACACCCGCGGGGGAGCTTTCTTT
d_gene: NA; j_gene: TRBJ1-2; abundance: NA; v_gene: TRBV28; CDR3aa: CASRPGSTIYGYTF; CDR3nt: TGTGCCAGCAGGCCCGGCAGCACTATCTATGGCTACACCTTC
d_gene: NA; j_gene: TRBJ2-3; abundance: NA; v_gene: TRBV29-1; CDR3aa: CSVGPSGTFSSTDTQYF; CDR3nt: TGCAGCGTTGGTCCTTCCGGGACATTTTCTAGCACAGATACGCAGTATTTT
d_gene: TRBD1; j_gene: TRBJ2-2; abundance: NA; v_gene: TRBV19; CDR3aa: CASIRQGVGTGELFF; CDR3nt: TGTGCCAGTATCAGACAGGGGGTAGGCACCGGGGAGCTGTTTTTT
d_gene: NA; j_gene: TRBJ1-2; abundance: NA; v_gene: TRBV3-1/TRBV3-2; CDR3aa: CASSSSRVANYGYTF; CDR3nt: TGTGCCAGCAGCTCGAGCCGGGTAGCTAACTATGGCTACACCTTC
d_gene: NA; j_gene: TRBJ2-5; abundance: once; v_gene: TRBV6-5; CDR3aa: CASSYGALVSTQYF; CDR3nt: TGTGCCAGCAGTTATGGGGCCCTTGTGTCGACCCAGTACTTC
d_gene: NA; j_gene: TRBJ2-2; abundance: few; v_gene: TRBV9; CDR3aa: CASSEDPRANTGELFF; CDR3nt: TGTGCCAGCAGCGAAGACCCGAGGGCGAACACCGGGGAGCTGTTTTTT
d_gene: NA; j_gene: TRBJ2-1; abundance: NA; v_gene: TRBV5-1; CDR3aa: CASSLEGGSYNEQFF; CDR3nt: TGCGCCAGCAGCTTGGAAGGGGGCTCCTACAATGAGCAGTTCTTC